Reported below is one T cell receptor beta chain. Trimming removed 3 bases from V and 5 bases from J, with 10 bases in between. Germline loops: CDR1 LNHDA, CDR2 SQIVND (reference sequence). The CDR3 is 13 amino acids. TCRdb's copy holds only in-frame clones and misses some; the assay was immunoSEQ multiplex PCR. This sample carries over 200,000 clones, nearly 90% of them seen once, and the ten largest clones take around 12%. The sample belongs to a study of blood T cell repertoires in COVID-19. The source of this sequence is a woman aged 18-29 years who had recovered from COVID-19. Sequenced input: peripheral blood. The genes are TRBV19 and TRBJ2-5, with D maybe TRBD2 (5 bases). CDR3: CASSMRVRETQYF. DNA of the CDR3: TGTGCCAGTAGTATGAGGGTCCGGGAGACCCAGTACTTC.